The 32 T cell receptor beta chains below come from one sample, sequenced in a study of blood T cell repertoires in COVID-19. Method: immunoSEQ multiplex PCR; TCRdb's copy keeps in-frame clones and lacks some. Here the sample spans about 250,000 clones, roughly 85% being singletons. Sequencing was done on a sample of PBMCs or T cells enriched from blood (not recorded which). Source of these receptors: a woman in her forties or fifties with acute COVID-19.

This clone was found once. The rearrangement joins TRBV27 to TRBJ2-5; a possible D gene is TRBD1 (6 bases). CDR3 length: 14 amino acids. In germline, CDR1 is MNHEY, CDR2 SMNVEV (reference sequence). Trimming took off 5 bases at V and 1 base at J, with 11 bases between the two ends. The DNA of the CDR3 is TGTGCCAGCAGTCAATGGGGGCTCCAAGAGACCCAGTACTTC. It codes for CASSQWGLQETQYF.

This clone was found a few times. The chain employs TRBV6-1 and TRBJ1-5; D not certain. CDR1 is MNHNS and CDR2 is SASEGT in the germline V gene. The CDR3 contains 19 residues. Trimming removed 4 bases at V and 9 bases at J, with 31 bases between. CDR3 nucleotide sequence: TGTGCCAGCAGTGCATCCAGCGTAGGTCAGATACCTTTCCTAAGGCCCCAGCATTTT. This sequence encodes CASSASSVGQIPFLRPQHF.

The CDR3 nucleotides are TGTGCCAGCAAAAATCGAGCGGGGGCCGGGTGGGGTACGCAGTATTTT. This sequence encodes CASKNRAGAGWGTQYF. V is TRBV2 and J is TRBJ2-3, with 8 bases lining up with TRBD2. The V gene's germline CDR1 is SNHLY and CDR2 FYNNEI. The V and J ends lost 7 bases and 8 bases, in that order; junction bases with no gene match: 17. The CDR3 sequence is 16 residues long.

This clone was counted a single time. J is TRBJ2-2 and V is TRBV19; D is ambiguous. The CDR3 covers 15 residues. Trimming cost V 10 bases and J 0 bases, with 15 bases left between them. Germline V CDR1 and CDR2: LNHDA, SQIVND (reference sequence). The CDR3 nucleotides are TGTGCCACTCCCCGGTCGAGCGCGAACACCGGGGAGCTGTTTTTT. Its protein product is CATPRSSANTGELFF.

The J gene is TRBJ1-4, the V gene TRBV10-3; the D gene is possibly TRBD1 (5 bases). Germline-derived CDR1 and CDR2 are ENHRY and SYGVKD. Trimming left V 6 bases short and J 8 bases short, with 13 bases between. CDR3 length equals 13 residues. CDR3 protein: CAIRATDSEKLFF. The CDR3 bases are TGTGCCATCAGAGCGACCGACAGCGAAAAACTGTTTTTT.

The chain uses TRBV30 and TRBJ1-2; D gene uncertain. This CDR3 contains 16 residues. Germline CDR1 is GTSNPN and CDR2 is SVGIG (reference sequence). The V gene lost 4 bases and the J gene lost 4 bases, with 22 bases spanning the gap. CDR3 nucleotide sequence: TGTGCCTGGATGCCGGGAGGCCTAGGGCAAATCTATGGCTACACCTTC. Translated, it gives CAWMPGGLGQIYGYTF.

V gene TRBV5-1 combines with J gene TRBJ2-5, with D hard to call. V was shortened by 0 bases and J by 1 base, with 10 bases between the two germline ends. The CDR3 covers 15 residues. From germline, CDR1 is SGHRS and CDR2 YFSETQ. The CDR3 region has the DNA TGCGCCAGCAGCTTGGTGGGCGTCTTCCAAGAGACCCAGTACTTC. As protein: CASSLVGVFQETQYF.

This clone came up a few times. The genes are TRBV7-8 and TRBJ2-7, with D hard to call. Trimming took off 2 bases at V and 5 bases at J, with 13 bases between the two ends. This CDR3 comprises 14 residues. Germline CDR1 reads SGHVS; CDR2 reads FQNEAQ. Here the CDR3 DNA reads TGTGCCAGCAGCTTACGGAGTTCAACGGACGAGCAGTACTTC. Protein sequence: CASSLRSSTDEQYF. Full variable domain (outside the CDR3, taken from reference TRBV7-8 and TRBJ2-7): GAGVSQSPRYKVAKRGQDVALRCDPISGHVSLFWYQQALGQGPEFLTYFQNEAQLDKSGLPSDRFFAERPEGSVSTLKIQRTQQEDSAVYLCASSLRSSTDEQYFGPGTRLTVT.

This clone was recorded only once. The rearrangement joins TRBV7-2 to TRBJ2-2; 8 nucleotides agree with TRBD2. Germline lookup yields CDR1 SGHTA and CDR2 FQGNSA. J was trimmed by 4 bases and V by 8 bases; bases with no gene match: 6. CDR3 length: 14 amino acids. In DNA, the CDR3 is TGTGCCAGCCGTCCCGGGACTAGCACCGGGGAGCTGTTTTTT. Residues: CASRPGTSTGELFF.

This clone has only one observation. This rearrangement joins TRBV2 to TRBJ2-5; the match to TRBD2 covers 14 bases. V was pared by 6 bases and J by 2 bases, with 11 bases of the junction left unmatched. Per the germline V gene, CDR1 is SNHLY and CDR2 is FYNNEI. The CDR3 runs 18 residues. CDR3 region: CASSSGRGLAGAQETQYF. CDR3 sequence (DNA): TGTGCCAGCAGCTCCGGAAGGGGACTAGCGGGGGCTCAAGAGACCCAGTACTTC. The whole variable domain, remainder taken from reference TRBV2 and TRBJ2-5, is EPEVTQTPSHQVTQMGQEVILRCVPISNHLYFYWYRQILGQKVEFLVSFYNNEISEKSEIFDDQFSVERPDGSNFTLKIRSTKLEDSAMYFCASSSGRGLAGAQETQYFGPGTRLLVL.

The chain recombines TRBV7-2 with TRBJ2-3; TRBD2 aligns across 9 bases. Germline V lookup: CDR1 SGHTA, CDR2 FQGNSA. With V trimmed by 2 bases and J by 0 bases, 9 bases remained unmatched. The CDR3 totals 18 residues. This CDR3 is CASSLSLAGSLSTDTQYF. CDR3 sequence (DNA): TGTGCCAGCAGCTTAAGTCTAGCGGGGTCCTTAAGCACAGATACGCAGTATTTT.

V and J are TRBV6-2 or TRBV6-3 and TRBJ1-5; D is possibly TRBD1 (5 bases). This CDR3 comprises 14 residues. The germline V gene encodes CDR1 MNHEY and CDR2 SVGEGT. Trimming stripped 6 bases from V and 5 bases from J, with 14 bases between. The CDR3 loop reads CASSPIIQDQPQHF. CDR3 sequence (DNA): TGTGCCAGCAGCCCGATTATACAGGATCAGCCCCAGCATTTT.

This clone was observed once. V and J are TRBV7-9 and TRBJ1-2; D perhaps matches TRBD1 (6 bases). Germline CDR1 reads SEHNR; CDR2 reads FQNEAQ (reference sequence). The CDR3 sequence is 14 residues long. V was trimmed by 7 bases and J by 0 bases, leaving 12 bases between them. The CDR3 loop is CASIGGPTNYGYTF. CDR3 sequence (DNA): TGTGCCAGCATAGGGGGACCCACTAACTATGGCTACACCTTC. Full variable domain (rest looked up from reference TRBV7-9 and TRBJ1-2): DTGVSQNPRHKITKRGQNVTFRCDPISEHNRLYWYRQTLGQGPEFLTYFQNEAQLEKSRLLSDRFSAERPKGSFSTLEIQRTEQGDSAMYLCASIGGPTNYGYTFGSGTRLTVV.

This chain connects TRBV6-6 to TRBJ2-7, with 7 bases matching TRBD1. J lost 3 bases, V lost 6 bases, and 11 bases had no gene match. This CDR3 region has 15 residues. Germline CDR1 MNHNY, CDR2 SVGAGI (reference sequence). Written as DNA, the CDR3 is TGTGCCAGCAGGGAATCGGGGACAGTCAACTACGAGCAGTACTTC. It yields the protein CASRESGTVNYEQYF.

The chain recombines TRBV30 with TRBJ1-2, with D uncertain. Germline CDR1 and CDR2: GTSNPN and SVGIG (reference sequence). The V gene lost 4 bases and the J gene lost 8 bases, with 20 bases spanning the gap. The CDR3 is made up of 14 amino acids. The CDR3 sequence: CAWKYGLESGGYTF. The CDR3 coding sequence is TGTGCCTGGAAGTACGGACTCGAGTCGGGCGGCTACACCTTC.

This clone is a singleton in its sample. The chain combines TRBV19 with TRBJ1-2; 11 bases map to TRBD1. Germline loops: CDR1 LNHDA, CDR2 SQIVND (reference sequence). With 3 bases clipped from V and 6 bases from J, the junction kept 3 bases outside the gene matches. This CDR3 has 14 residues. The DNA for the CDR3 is TGTGCCAGTAGTATTTGGGACAGGGGGGATGGCTACACCTTC. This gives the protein CASSIWDRGDGYTF.

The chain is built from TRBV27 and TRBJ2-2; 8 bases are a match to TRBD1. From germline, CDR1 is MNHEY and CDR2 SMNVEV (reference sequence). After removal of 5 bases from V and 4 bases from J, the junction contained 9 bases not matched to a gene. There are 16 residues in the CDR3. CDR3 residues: CASSTPGTGATGELFF. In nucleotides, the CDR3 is TGTGCCAGCAGTACCCCTGGGACAGGTGCCACCGGGGAGCTGTTTTTT.

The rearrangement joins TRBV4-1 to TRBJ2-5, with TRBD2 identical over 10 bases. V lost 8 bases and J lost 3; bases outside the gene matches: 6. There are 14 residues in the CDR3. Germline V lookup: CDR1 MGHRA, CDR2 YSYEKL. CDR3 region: CASSSGGPKETQYF. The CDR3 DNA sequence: TGCGCCAGCTCTAGCGGGGGTCCCAAAGAGACCCAGTACTTC.

CDR3 protein: CAGGPGLRSYGYTF. CDR3 coding DNA: TGTGCCGGGGGCCCGGGGCTGAGGAGCTATGGCTACACCTTC. J is TRBJ1-2 and V is TRBV6-5; D is perhaps TRBD1 (6 bases). Trimming pared 11 bases from V and 4 bases from J, leaving 20 bases between. Germline V lookup: CDR1 MNHEY, CDR2 SVGAGI. The CDR3 is 14 amino acids.

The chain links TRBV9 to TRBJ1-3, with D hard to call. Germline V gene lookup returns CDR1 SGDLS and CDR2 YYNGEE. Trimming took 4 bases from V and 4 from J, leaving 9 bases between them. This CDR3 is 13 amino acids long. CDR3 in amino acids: CASSPLLGNTIYF. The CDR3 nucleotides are TGTGCCAGCAGCCCACTACTAGGAAACACCATATATTTT.

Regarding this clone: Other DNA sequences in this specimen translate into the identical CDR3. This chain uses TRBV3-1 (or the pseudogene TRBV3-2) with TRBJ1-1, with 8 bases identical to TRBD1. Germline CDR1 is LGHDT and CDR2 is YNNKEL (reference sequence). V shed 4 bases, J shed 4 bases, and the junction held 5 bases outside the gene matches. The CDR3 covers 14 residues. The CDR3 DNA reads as TGTGCCAGCAGCCGAGGACAGGGAGGCACTGAAGCTTTCTTT. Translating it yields CASSRGQGGTEAFF.

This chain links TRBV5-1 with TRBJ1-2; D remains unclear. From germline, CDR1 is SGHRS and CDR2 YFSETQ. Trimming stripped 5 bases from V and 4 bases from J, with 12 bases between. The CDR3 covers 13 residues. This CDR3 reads CASREGSVYGYTF. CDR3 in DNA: TGCGCCAGCAGGGAGGGCTCAGTCTATGGCTACACCTTC. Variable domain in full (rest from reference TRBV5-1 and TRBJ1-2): KAGVTQTPRYLIKTRGQQVTLSCSPISGHRSVSWYQQTPGQGLQFLFEYFSETQRNKGNFPGRFSGRQFSNSRSEMNVSTLELGDSALYLCASREGSVYGYTFGSGTRLTVV.

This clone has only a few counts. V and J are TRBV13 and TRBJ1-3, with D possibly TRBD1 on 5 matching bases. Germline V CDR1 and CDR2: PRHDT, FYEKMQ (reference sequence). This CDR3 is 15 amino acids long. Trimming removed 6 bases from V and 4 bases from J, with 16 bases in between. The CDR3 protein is CASSFTETDGNTIYF. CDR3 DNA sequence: TGTGCCAGCAGTTTTACAGAGACAGACGGAAACACCATATATTTT.

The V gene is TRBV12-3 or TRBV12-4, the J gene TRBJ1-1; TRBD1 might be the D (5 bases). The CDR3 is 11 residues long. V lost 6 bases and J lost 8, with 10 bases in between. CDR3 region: CASRLGGEAFF. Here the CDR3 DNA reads TGTGCCAGCAGACTGGGGGGAGAAGCTTTCTTT.

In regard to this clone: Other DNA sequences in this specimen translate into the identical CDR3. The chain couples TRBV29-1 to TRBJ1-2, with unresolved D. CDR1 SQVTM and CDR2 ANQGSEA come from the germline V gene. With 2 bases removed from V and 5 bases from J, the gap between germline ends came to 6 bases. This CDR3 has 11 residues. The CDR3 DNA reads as TGCAGCGTTGAATCCAGTTATGGCTACACCTTC. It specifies CSVESSYGYTF.

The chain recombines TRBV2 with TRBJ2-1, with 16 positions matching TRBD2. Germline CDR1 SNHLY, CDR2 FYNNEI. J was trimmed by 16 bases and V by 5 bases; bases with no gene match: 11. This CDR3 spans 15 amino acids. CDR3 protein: CASSLGTSGGVLGFF. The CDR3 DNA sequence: TGTGCCAGCAGTCTAGGGACTAGCGGGGGGGTCCTAGGTTTCTTC.

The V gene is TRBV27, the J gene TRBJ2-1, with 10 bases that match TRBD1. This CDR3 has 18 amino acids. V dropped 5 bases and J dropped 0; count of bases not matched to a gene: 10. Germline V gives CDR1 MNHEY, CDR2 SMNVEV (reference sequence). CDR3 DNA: TGTGCCAGCAGTCCTAAAGGGGGACAGGGGAGCTCCTACAATGAGCAGTTCTTC. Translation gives CASSPKGGQGSSYNEQFF.

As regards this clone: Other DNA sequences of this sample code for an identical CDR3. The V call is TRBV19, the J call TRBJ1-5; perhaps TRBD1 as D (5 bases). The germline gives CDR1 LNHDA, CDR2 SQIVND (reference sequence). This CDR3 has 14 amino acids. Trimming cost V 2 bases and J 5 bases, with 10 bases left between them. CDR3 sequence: CASSISGGDQPQHF. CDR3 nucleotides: TGTGCCAGTAGTATATCTGGGGGGGATCAGCCCCAGCATTTT.

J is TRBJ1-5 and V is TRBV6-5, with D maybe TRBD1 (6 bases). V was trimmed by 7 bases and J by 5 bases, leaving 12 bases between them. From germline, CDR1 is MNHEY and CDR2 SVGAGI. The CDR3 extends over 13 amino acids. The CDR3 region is CASMTDRDQPQHF. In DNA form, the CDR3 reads TGTGCCAGCATGACGGACAGAGATCAGCCCCAGCATTTT.

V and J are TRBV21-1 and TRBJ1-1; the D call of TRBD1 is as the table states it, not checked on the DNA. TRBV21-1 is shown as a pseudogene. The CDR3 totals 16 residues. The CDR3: CASSKGAMSGETWAFF. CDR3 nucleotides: TGTGCCAGCAGCAAAGGGGCTATGTCAGGGGAAACATGGGCTTTCTTT.

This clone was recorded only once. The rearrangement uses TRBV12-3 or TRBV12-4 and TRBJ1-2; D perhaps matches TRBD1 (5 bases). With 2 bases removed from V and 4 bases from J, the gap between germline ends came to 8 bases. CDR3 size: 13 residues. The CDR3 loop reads CASSLQGFYGYTF. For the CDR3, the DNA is TGTGCCAGCAGTTTACAGGGCTTCTATGGCTACACCTTC.

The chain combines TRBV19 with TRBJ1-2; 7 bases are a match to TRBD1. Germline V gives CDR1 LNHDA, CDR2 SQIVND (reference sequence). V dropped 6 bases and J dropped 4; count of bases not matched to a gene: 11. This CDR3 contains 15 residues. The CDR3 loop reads CASSPSGTAIYGYTF. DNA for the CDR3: TGTGCCAGTAGCCCTTCAGGGACAGCTATCTATGGCTACACCTTC.